The 10 T cell receptor beta chains listed next were all sequenced from one sample in a study of T-cell memory formation after mild COVID-19. MiXCR, run by TCRdb on the 5' RACE reads, gives a single entry per CDR3 protein. Of hundreds of thousands of distinct CDR3 sequences detected, more than 15% appear once; the ten largest clones hold around a fifth. Sequencing input: PBMCs or a T cell subset sorted from them (not recorded which). Receptors were obtained from a man in his late teens or twenties who had mild COVID-19 (a few samples of this study predate the infection). Cell type and time point are not known.

This chain joins TRBV11-1 and TRBJ2-1; D possibly corresponds to TRBD1 (7 bases). The CDR3 sequence is 15 residues long. Trimming pared 8 bases from V and 9 bases from J, leaving 23 bases between. Germline CDR1 is SGHAT and CDR2 is FQDESV (reference sequence). The CDR3 reads CASGRQGTLGGEQFF. For the CDR3, the DNA is TGTGCCAGCGGGAGACAGGGAACCCTGGGGGGTGAGCAGTTCTTC.

V usage is TRBV12-3 or TRBV12-4 and J usage is TRBJ1-2; D is undetermined. V lost 7 bases, J lost 4 bases, and 16 bases lay in between. The CDR3 is 14 amino acids. As DNA, the CDR3 is TGTGCCAGCACCCCAAACGAGGGAGGCTATGGCTACACCTTC. It specifies CASTPNEGGYGYTF.

The chain links TRBV4-3 to TRBJ2-1; D might be TRBD2 (6 bases). The CDR3 consists of 16 residues. The germline V gene has CDR1 LGHNA and CDR2 YSLEER. The V and J ends lost 5 bases and 5 bases respectively, with 19 bases between them. DNA for the CDR3: TGCGCCAGCAGCAACGGGGGATTAGGTGATCACAATGAGCAGTTCTTC. Translation gives CASSNGGLGDHNEQFF.

The V gene is TRBV20-1, the J gene TRBJ2-7; tentatively, D is TRBD1 (7 bases). The germline V gene encodes CDR1 DFQATT and CDR2 SNEGSKA (reference sequence). The V end lost 1 base, the J end lost 3 bases, and 19 bases lay between the germline ends. The CDR3 is made up of 16 amino acids. CDR3 region: CSARVGRDSGYYEQYF. CDR3 in DNA: TGCAGTGCTAGAGTGGGGCGGGACAGTGGGTACTACGAGCAGTACTTC.

The rearrangement uses TRBV5-6 and TRBJ1-6; 7 nucleotides align to TRBD1. The CDR3 consists of 13 residues. V was clipped by 1 base and J by 10 bases; unmatched bases: 2. From germline, CDR1 is SGHDT and CDR2 YYEEEE. DNA of the CDR3: TGTGCCAGCAGCTTGCAGGGGGTCTCACCCCTCCACTTT. Protein product: CASSLQGVSPLHF.

This chain connects TRBV3-1 to TRBJ2-4; the match to TRBD2 covers 8 bases. The CDR3 length is 15 residues. J gave up 6 bases and V 0 bases, and 4 bases lay outside the gene matches. CDR1 is LGHDT and CDR2 is YNNKEL in the germline V gene (reference sequence). Here the CDR3 reads CASSQDPAGVNIQYF. DNA for the CDR3: TGTGCCAGCAGCCAAGACCCAGCGGGGGTAAACATTCAGTACTTC.

The chain employs TRBV28 and TRBJ1-5; D gene uncertain. This CDR3 is 14 amino acids long. V lost 2 bases, J lost 0 bases, and 5 bases lay in between. Germline CDR1 and CDR2: MDHEN and SYDVKM. The DNA of the CDR3 is TGTGCCAGCAGTTTAACCGCTAGCAATCAGCCCCAGCATTTT. Residues: CASSLTASNQPQHF.

This clonotype was seen more than once but under ten times. The chain carries TRBV30 and TRBJ1-5; tentatively, D is TRBD1 (5 bases). V shed 0 bases and J shed 7 bases, with 10 bases lying between them. From germline, CDR1 is GTSNPN and CDR2 SVGIG (reference sequence). The CDR3 spans 13 residues. This chain's CDR3 is CAWSVLGEQPQHF. As DNA, the CDR3 is TGTGCCTGGAGTGTACTGGGGGAACAGCCCCAGCATTTT.

The gene calls are TRBV11-2 and TRBJ2-1; 12 bases are shared with TRBD2. The CDR3 totals 17 residues. The V gene end was trimmed by 2 bases and the J gene end by 5 bases; junction bases not matched to a gene: 7. From germline, CDR1 is SGHAT and CDR2 FQNNGV. CDR3 DNA: TGTGCCAGCAGCTTAAGGGCTAGCGGGGGGGTTAACAATGAGCAGTTCTTC. Translated, it gives CASSLRASGGVNNEQFF.

This clonotype was seen a handful of times. The rearrangement uses TRBV6-6 and TRBJ1-5, with D unclear. The CDR3 contains 14 residues. Germline V gene lookup returns CDR1 MNHNY and CDR2 SVGAGI (reference sequence). With 2 bases removed from V and 2 bases from J, the gap between germline ends came to 7 bases. This chain's CDR3 is CASSYRAGNQPQHF. As DNA, the CDR3 is TGTGCCAGCAGTTACAGGGCTGGCAATCAGCCCCAGCATTTT.